Sequencing of this T cell receptor (beta chain) was carried out in a study of shared clonotypes between healthy human individuals. Details on this clone: The antigen is unknown.

Clones were sequenced by immunoSEQ multiplex PCR, and TCRdb holds only the in-frame ones, with some missing. The sample consists of around 2.5 million clones, approximately 93% of them appearing once. The CDR3 consists of 18 residues. Germline V gene sequence: CDR1 SGHTA, CDR2 FQGNSA. Trimming took 5 bases from V and 1 from J; bases not matched to a gene: 12. Points from the study as a whole: Non-shared clonotypes had lower generation probabilities than clonotypes shared by all four sorted-subset donors. Naive subsets tended to show greater estimated richness than memory subsets.

Material: naive CD4+ T cells from PBMCs. Subset described: CD45RA+ positively selected. The clonotype comes from a man between 18 and 35 years old in good health. Some clones in this sample may be carry-over from other donors' samples. The chain is built from TRBV7-2 and TRBJ2-2; TRBD2 aligns across 8 bases. The CDR3 protein is CASSPGTRGTLNTGELFF. The CDR3, as DNA: TGTGCCAGCAGCCCCGGGACTAGGGGGACTCTGAACACCGGGGAGCTGTTTTTT. The whole variable domain, filled in from reference TRBV7-2 and TRBJ2-2, reads GAGVSQSPSNKVTEKGKDVELRCDPISGHTALYWYRQSLGQGLEFLIYFQGNSAPDKSGLPSDRFSAERTGGSVSTLTIQRTQQEDSAVYLCASSPGTRGTLNTGELFFGEGSRLTVL.